This TCR beta chain was identified during a study of shared clonotypes between healthy human individuals. General study points: Naive subsets generally had larger estimated richness than memory subsets. Sorted-subset sequencing, rarefaction showed, was incomplete despite large depth.

With respect to this clone: Its antigen is not identified.

Researchers divided each subset's genomic DNA evenly across several immunoSEQ plates. On sorted subsets, replicate PCRs used 200 to 250 ng DNA, or around 30,000 T cell genomes. The assay was immunoSEQ multiplex PCR, and TCRdb's table has in-frame clones only and misses some. The sample has around 2,000,000 clones, roughly 96% seen once. The V and J ends lost 4 bases and 4 bases, in that order; junction bases with no gene match: 8. The germline CDR1 and CDR2 sequences are SGHRS and YFSETQ. The CDR3 runs to 15 residues. Material: naive CD4+ T cells sorted from blood. Documented subset: CD45RA+ positively selected. The chain links TRBV5-1 to TRBJ1-1, with 9 bases identical to TRBD1. The sequence derives from a man in his late teens or twenties in good health. CDR3 bases: TGCGCCAGCAGCCTACAGGGGGCCGGAGTCACTGAAGCTTTCTTT. This codes for CASSLQGAGVTEAFF.